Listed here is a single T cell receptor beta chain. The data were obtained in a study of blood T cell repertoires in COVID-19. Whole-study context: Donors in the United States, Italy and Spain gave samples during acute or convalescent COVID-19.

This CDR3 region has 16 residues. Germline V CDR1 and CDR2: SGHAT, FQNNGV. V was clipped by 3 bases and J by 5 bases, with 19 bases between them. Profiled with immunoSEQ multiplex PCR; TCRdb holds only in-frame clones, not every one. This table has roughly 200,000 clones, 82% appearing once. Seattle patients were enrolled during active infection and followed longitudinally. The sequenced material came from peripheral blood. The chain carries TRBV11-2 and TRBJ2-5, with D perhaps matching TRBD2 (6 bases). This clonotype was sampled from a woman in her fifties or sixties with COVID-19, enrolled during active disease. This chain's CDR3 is CASSFPTGGAVETQYF. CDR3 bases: TGTGCCAGCAGCTTCCCTACGGGCGGGGCGGTGGAGACCCAGTACTTC.